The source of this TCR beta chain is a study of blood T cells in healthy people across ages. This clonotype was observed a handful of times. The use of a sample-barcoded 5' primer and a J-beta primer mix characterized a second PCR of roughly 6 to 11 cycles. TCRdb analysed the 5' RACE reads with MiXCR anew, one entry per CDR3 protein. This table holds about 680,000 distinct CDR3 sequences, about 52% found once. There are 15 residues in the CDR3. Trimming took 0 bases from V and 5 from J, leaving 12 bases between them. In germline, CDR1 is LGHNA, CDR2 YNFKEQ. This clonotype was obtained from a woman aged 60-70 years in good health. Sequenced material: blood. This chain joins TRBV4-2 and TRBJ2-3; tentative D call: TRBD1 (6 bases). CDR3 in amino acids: CASSQEQGRIDTQYF. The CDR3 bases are TGTGCCAGCAGCCAAGAGCAGGGGCGTATAGATACGCAGTATTTT.